A selection of T cell receptor beta chains follows, all from one sample in a study of cytotoxic CD8 clonotypes in ibrutinib-treated CLL. Method: immunoSEQ multiplex PCR; TCRdb's copy keeps in-frame clones and lacks some. The table lists 110,000 to 150,000 clones, roughly three quarters of them singletons. The sequenced sample was PBMCs, obtained after 24 months of ibrutinib treatment. The receptor source for this set is a human donor with chronic lymphocytic leukemia. Each CDR3 is given without its conserved first and last residue. Size values are once, few and many counts, or a class for expanded clones, and some rows have none.

TRBJ2-1 | TRBV27 | . | ASSPRGSYNEQF
TRBJ2-3 | TRBV7-2 | . | ASSLALGSTDTQY
TRBJ1-3 | TRBV30 | . | AWGSGMGSGNTIY
TRBJ1-3 | TRBV7-9 | few | ASSVLGHAGNTIY
TRBJ1-3 | TRBV5-1 | few | ASSLAGASSGNTIY
TRBJ1-6 | TRBV18 | few | ASSPGVSSPLH
TRBJ2-3 | TRBV7-9 | . | ASSLWASGSGTDTQY
TRBJ2-7 | TRBV11-2 | . | ASSLGGGPGEQY
TRBJ1-5 | TRBV5-1 | few | ASSLDGQPQH
TRBJ2-1 | TRBV7-3 | few | ASGVAGDYNEQF
TRBJ2-7 | TRBV5-4 | . | ASIGQNEQY
TRBJ2-7 | TRBV7-2 | . | ASSPTPGYEQY
TRBJ1-2 | TRBV6-1 | . | ASSERQYGYT
TRBJ1-5 | TRBV5-1 | . | ASSLGPGDEPQH
TRBJ2-1 | TRBV7-2 | . | ASSLQGSYNEQF
TRBJ2-3 | TRBV5-1 | . | ASSLEGRAGTDTQY
TRBJ2-2 | TRBV7-9 | . | ASSRVRGNTGELF
TRBJ1-4 | TRBV27 | . | ASAGQFNEKLF
TRBJ1-2 | TRBV19 | . | ASSISQGIGYT
TRBJ2-5 | TRBV19 | . | ASSIGGETQY
TRBJ1-1 | TRBV6-1 | . | ASSEDDRAGAF
TRBJ1-5 | TRBV19 | few | ASSTVGHGNQPQH
TRBJ2-5 | TRBV28 | . | ARGDSEETQY
TRBJ2-5 | TRBV9 | . | ASSEGLQRETQY
TRBJ1-1 | TRBV28 | . | ASSLTRGNTEAF
TRBJ1-6 | TRBV28 | few | ASSLSVPPLH
TRBJ1-2 | TRBV2 | . | ASRVTNYGYT
TRBJ2-1 | TRBV5-6 | once | ASSELASTYNEQF
TRBJ2-7 | TRBV2 | . | ASKAPEVHEQY
TRBJ1-3 | TRBV6-5 | . | ASSRGGGNTIY
TRBJ2-4 | TRBV5-6 | once | ASSLGPERIQY
TRBJ1-2 | TRBV6-4 | . | ASSDSRAVGYT
TRBJ2-3 | TRBV7-2 | . | ASSASTDTQY
TRBJ2-3 | TRBV9 | once | ASTPTPHADTQY
TRBJ2-1 | TRBV28 | . | ASSLGPGQGVGEQF
TRBJ2-5 | TRBV9 | few | ASSVEASGGRETQY
TRBJ2-5 | TRBV7-9 | many | ASSPQETQY
TRBJ2-3 | TRBV5-1 | . | ASSGGQNTDTQY
TRBJ2-5 | TRBV5-5 | . | ASSLGLAGGPETQY
TRBJ1-6 | TRBV10-3 | . | AISAGNSPLH
TRBJ1-5 | TRBV23-1 | . | ATSPGGGPRPQH
TRBJ2-1 | TRBV5-1 | . | ASSLAGTSGNSYNEQF
TRBJ2-7 | TRBV29-1 | . | SAAGAGHEQY
TRBJ2-5 | TRBV5-1 | . | ASSTTAGRETQY
TRBJ2-1 | TRBV7-2 | . | ASSLGSAYNEQF
TRBJ2-7 | TRBV10-3 | . | AISRTGGKQY
TRBJ2-3 | TRBV5-8 | few | ASSPLRDTQY
TRBJ2-7 | TRBV18 | few | ASSRSSYEQY
TRBJ2-3 | TRBV2 | . | ASSEYVLGTSTDTQY
TRBJ2-2 | TRBV11-2 | few | ASSTRSGELF
TRBJ1-2 | TRBV28 | few | ASSGVYGYT
TRBJ2-7 | TRBV29-1 | . | SAAGGLQYEQY
TRBJ2-7 | TRBV20-1 | . | RTTGLYEQY
TRBJ1-4 | TRBV28 | . | ASSLPTALSEKLF
TRBJ2-5 | TRBV7-7 | . | ASSLTQAGWETQY